This TCR beta chain was captured in a study of T cell repertoires in aging, cancer and after chemotherapy. Rearranged V-D-J TRB sequences were amplified with a mixed TRB-A/B primer pool. TCRdb re-derived calls from the multiplex PCR reads in MiXCR, one entry per CDR3 protein. The data contain roughly 4,700 distinct CDR3 sequences, roughly 49% of them singletons. This clonotype has more than one count but fewer than ten. The CDR3 has 14 amino acids. V was clipped by 6 bases and J by 3 bases, with 13 bases between them. In germline, CDR1 is MNHNS, CDR2 SASEGT. Amplification of TCR beta used genomic DNA extracted from peripheral blood.

This receptor was identified in a human donor in good health. This rearrangement joins TRBV6-1 to TRBJ2-3; D might be TRBD2 (5 bases). Specimen: blood. Written as DNA, the CDR3 is TGTGCCAGCAGCAGACGGACTGGTACAGATACGCAGTATTTT. Its protein product is CASSRRTGTDTQYF.